This T cell receptor (beta chain) comes out of a study of OX40 agonist ivuxolimab in advanced cancers. As for the study in general: Ivuxolimab, an antibody that agonizes OX40 (CD134), was administered to the patients. Study-wide points: CD8+ T cells were the subset that, on average, had more expanded clones than CD4+.

Details on this clone: Its antigen is as yet unknown. The sample contains more than one DNA sequence encoding this CDR3.

Clones were sequenced by immunoSEQ multiplex PCR, and TCRdb holds only the in-frame ones, with some missing. The table records approximately 47,000 clones, approximately 78% of them present only once. The sequence was obtained from an adult with an advanced solid tumor such as melanoma, head and neck, liver or kidney cancer. This specimen was CD4+ or CD8+ T cells sorted from blood, taken in a trial of the OX40 agonist ivuxolimab.

CDR3 sequence: CASSLAGQGAGETQYF. As DNA, the CDR3 is TGTGCCAGCAGCTTGGCGGGGCAGGGAGCCGGAGAGACCCAGTACTTC. This chain links TRBV7-6 with TRBJ2-5, with D possibly being TRBD2 (6 bases). This CDR3 is built from 16 residues. From germline, CDR1 is SGHVS and CDR2 FNYEAQ. V was shortened by 3 bases and J by 4 bases, with 18 bases between the two germline ends.